This T cell receptor beta chain was sequenced during a study of CD8+ T cells in alopecia areata. Findings and limits, study-wide: Higher clonality and more expanded CD8+ clones appeared in lesional than normal scalp. Although TCR sharing was seen in mice, sharing across patients was less clear, possibly for HLA-related reasons. Scalp samples also yield sequences from resident alphabeta T cells of normal skin.

Extracted RNA was reverse transcribed into cDNA, the sequencing template. Method: immunoSEQ multiplex PCR; TCRdb's copy keeps in-frame clones and lacks some. Of around 120,000 clones listed, roughly two thirds are singletons. The germline V gene encodes CDR1 ENHRY and CDR2 SYGVKD. V shed 5 bases and J shed 8 bases, with 12 bases lying between them. The CDR3 length is 12 residues. Comments on this clone: Its antigen is not known.

PBMCs were stained for CD3, CD4 and CD8, and CD4+ and CD8+ T cells were sorted. Input material: CD4+ T cells sorted from blood. V is TRBV10-3 and J is TRBJ1-2; D possibly corresponds to TRBD1 (5 bases). The clonotype originates from a human donor in good health. The CDR3 DNA follows: TGTGCCATCAGTCCAGGGTCTCGGGGCTACACCTTC. Residues: CAISPGSRGYTF.